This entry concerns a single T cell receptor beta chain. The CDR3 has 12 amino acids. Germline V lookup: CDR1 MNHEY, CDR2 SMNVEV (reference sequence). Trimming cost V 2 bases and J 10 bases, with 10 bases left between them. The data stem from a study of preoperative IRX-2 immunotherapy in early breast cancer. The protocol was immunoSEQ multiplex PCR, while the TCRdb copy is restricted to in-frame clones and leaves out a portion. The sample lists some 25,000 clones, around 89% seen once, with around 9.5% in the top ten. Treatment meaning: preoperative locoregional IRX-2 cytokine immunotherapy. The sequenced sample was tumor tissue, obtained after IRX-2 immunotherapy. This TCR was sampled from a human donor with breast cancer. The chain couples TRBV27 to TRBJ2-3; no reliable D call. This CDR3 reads CASSLERTPQYF. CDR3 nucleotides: TGTGCCAGCAGTTTAGAACGAACTCCGCAGTATTTT.